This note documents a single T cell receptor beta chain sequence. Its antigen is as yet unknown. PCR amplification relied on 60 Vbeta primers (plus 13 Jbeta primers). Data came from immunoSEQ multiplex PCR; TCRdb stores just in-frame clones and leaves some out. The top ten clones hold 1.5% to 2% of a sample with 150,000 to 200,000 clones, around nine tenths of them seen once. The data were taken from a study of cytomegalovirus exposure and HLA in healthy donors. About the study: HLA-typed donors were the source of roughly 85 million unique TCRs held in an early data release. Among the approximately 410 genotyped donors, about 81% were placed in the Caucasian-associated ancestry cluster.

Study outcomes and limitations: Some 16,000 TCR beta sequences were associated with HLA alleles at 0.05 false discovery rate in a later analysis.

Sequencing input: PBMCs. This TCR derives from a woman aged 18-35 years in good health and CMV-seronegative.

Here the CDR3 DNA reads TGTGCCAGCAGCGTAGGCGACAGGGAGCTGTCGGATACGCAGTATTTT. Translated, it gives CASSVGDRELSDTQYF. The rearrangement links TRBV9 to TRBJ2-3; 7 bases are shared with TRBD1. Germline V gene data show CDR1 as SGDLS and CDR2 as YYNGEE. The CDR3 sequence is 16 residues long. V dropped 0 bases and J dropped 6; count of bases not matched to a gene: 10.